The 13 T cell receptor beta chains in this list originate from one sample, sequenced in a study of T cell responses to AZD1222 COVID-19 vaccine. Using immunoSEQ multiplex PCR, the repertoire was profiled, and TCRdb retains in-frame clones only, with some absent. The top ten hold approximately 8.4% of the sample, which has around 120,000 clones, 80% to 90% seen once. The sample was peripheral blood, taken on day 0 of AZD1222 vaccination. These receptors all stem from an adult in good health.

V gene TRBV5-1 combines with J gene TRBJ2-3, with 10 bases lining up with TRBD1. V lost 4 bases and J lost 6; bases outside the gene matches: 8. Looked up from germline, CDR1 is SGHRS and CDR2 is YFSETQ. The length of the CDR3 is 15 residues. The CDR3 coding sequence is TGCGCCAGCAGCACCCGACAGGGGGCATCGGATACGCAGTATTTT. This codes for CASSTRQGASDTQYF.

The chain is built from TRBV7-9 and TRBJ2-1, with 13 bases aligning to TRBD2. Germline loops: CDR1 SEHNR, CDR2 FQNEAQ (reference sequence). The CDR3 contains 18 residues. V lost 7 bases, J lost 9 bases, and 18 bases stayed unmatched. CDR3 in amino acids: CASTPGDRVLAGGSEQFF. CDR3 coding DNA: TGTGCCAGCACCCCGGGGGACAGGGTACTAGCGGGAGGGAGTGAGCAGTTCTTC.

The V gene is TRBV10-3, the J gene TRBJ2-7, with TRBD2 matching 13 bases. The germline gives CDR1 ENHRY, CDR2 SYGVKD. The CDR3 sequence is 17 residues long. The J segment lost 2 bases and the V segment lost 0 bases, leaving 4 bases of the junction unmatched. The CDR3 bases are TGTGCCATCAGTGAGTCTAGGACTAGCGGGGGCCCCTACGAGCAGTACTTC. It encodes CAISESRTSGGPYEQYF.

A single count supports this clone. The chain joins TRBV2 to TRBJ1-3, with D possibly matching TRBD1 (6 bases). The CDR3 sequence is 17 residues long. The germline CDR1 and CDR2 sequences are SNHLY and FYNNEI. V shed 2 bases and J shed 4 bases, with 18 bases lying between them. The CDR3 DNA is TGTGCCAGCAGTGAAACAGGGCCCTCATGGGAGGGAAACACCATATATTTT. Protein sequence: CASSETGPSWEGNTIYF.

V usage is TRBV19 and J usage is TRBJ1-2, with 10 bases that match TRBD1. J gave up 4 bases and V 3 bases, and 11 bases lay outside the gene matches. Germline CDR1 LNHDA, CDR2 SQIVND (reference sequence). The CDR3 is made up of 17 amino acids. This chain's CDR3 is CASSMGTGVGEIYGYTF. CDR3 sequence (DNA): TGTGCCAGTAGTATGGGGACAGGGGTCGGGGAGATCTATGGCTACACCTTC.

The J gene is TRBJ2-1, the V gene TRBV11-1; TRBD2 is a possible D gene (5 bases). V gave up 4 bases and J gave up 4 bases, with 11 bases separating them. The CDR3 totals 14 residues. Germline V gene lookup returns CDR1 SGHAT and CDR2 FQDESV (reference sequence). The CDR3 DNA sequence: TGTGCCAGCAGCTCCTCGGGGTCGTACAATGAGCAGTTCTTC. Protein: CASSSSGSYNEQFF. The full variable domain, its missing parts supplied by reference TRBV11-1 and TRBJ2-1, is EAEVAQSPRYKITEKSQAVAFWCDPISGHATLYWYRQILGQGPELLVQFQDESVVDDSQLPKDRFSAERLKGVDSTLKIQPAELGDSAMYLCASSSSGSYNEQFFGPGTRLTVL.

V gene TRBV10-1 combines with J gene TRBJ2-1; D may be TRBD2 (7 bases). The ends were cut back, 0 bases at V and 9 bases at J, with 15 bases in the middle. There are 15 residues in the CDR3. Germline-derived CDR1 and CDR2 are WNHNN and SYGVQD (reference sequence). The CDR3 bases are TGCGCCAGCAGTGAGTCGGGATGGGGGGGGGCTGAGCAGTTCTTC. Translating it yields CASSESGWGGAEQFF.

This sequence joins TRBV5-1 and TRBJ1-6; D unclear. This CDR3 has 12 residues. Per the germline V gene, CDR1 is SGHRS and CDR2 is YFSETQ. V was trimmed by 0 bases and J by 7 bases, leaving 2 bases between them. In nucleotides, the CDR3 is TGCGCCAGCAGCTTGGAGAATTCACCCCTCCACTTT. Encoded protein: CASSLENSPLHF.

CDR3 region: CASSQEGRGTNEKLFF. CDR3 bases: TGTGCCAGCAGCCAAGAGGGAAGGGGGACTAATGAAAAACTGTTTTTT. The rearrangement uses TRBV4-2 and TRBJ1-4, with D possibly TRBD1 on 6 matching bases. The V end was cut by 0 bases, the J end by 2 bases, with 10 bases between. This CDR3 comprises 16 residues. In germline, CDR1 is LGHNA, CDR2 YNFKEQ.

The chain couples TRBV7-9 to TRBJ1-2, with TRBD1 identical over 8 bases. V lost 5 bases, J lost 8 bases, and 10 bases stayed unmatched. Germline V gene lookup returns CDR1 SEHNR and CDR2 FQNEAQ (reference sequence). CDR3 length equals 14 residues. The CDR3 sequence: CASSDPGQVRGYTF. Here the CDR3 DNA reads TGTGCCAGCAGCGATCCGGGACAGGTTAGGGGCTACACCTTC.

The chain joins TRBV10-3 to TRBJ2-7, with D possibly matching TRBD2 (5 bases). The V end lost 2 bases, the J end lost 0 bases, and 17 bases lay between the germline ends. CDR1 and CDR2 from the germline V gene are ENHRY and SYGVKD. The CDR3 length is 17 residues. In DNA, the CDR3 is TGTGCCATCAGTGAGGCCCTGGTGAGGGCCAGCTCCTACGAGCAGTACTTC. Amino acids: CAISEALVRASSYEQYF.

The rearrangement joins TRBV6-5 to TRBJ1-1; no reliable D call. The CDR3 has 14 amino acids. Germline lookup yields CDR1 MNHEY and CDR2 SVGAGI. The germline V and J ends were trimmed by 2 bases and 1 base, with 8 bases remaining between them. For the CDR3, the DNA is TGTGCCAGCAGTTACCTTCAGGAGAACACTGAAGCTTTCTTT. Amino acids: CASSYLQENTEAFF.

This chain links TRBV10-3 with TRBJ1-5; the D gene is possibly TRBD1 (5 bases). Trimming left V 4 bases short and J 1 base short, with 8 bases between. The CDR3 totals 14 residues. Germline CDR1 reads ENHRY; CDR2 reads SYGVKD. The CDR3: CAISARDSNQPQHF. As DNA, the CDR3 is TGTGCCATCAGTGCCCGGGACAGCAATCAGCCCCAGCATTTT.